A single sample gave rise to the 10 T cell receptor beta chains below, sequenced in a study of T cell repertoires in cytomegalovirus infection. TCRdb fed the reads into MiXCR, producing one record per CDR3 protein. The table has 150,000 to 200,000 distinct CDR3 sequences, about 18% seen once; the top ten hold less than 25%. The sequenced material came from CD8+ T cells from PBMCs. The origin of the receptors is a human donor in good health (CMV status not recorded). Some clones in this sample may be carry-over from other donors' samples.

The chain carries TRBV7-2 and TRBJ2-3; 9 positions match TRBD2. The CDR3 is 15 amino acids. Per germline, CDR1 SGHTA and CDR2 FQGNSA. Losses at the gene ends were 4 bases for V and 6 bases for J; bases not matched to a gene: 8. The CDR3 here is CASSSGVAGADTQYF. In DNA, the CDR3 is TGTGCCAGCAGCTCAGGGGTAGCGGGGGCGGATACGCAGTATTTT.

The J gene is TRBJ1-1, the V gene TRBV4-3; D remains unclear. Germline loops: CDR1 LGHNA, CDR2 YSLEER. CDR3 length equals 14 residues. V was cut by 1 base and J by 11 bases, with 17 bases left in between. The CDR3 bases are TGCGCCAGCAGCCAAGCGACCGGAGGCTTCCCCGCTTTCTTT. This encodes CASSQATGGFPAFF.

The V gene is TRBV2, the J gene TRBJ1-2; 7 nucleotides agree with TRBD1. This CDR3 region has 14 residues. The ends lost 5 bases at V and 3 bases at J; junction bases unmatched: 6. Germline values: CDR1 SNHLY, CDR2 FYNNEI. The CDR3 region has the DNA TGTGCCAGCAGTAATCGGCAGGGGGACTATGGCTACACCTTC. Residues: CASSNRQGDYGYTF.

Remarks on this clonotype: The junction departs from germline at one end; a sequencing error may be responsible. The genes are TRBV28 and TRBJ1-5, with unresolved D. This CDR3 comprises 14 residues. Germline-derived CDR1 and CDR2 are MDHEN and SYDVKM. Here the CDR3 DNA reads TGTGCCAGTAGTTTATTTGACGGCAATCAGCCCCAGCATTTT. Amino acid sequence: CASSLFDGNQPQHF.

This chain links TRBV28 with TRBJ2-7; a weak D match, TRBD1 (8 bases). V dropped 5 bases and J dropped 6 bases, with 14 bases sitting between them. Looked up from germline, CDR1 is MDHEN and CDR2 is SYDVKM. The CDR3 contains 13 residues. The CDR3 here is CASSPQGGREQYF. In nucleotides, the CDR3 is TGTGCCAGCAGTCCACAGGGGGGGCGCGAGCAGTACTTC.

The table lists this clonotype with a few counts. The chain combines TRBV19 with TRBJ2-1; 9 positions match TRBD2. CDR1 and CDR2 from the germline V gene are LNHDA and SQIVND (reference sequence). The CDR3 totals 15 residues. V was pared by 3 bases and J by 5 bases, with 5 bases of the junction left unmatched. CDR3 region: CASSMVAGANNEQFF. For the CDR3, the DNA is TGTGCCAGTAGTATGGTAGCGGGGGCAAACAATGAGCAGTTCTTC.

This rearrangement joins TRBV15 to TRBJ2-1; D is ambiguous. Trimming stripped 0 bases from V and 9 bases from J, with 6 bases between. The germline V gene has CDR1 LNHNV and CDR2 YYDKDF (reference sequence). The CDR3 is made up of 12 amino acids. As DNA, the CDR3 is TGTGCCACCAGCAGAGATCGGAGTGAGCAGTTCTTC. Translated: CATSRDRSEQFF.

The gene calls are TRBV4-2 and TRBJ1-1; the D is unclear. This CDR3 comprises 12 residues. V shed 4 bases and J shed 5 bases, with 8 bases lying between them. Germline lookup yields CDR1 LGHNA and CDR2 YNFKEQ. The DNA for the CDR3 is TGTGCCAGCAGCCGAGACCCAACTGAAGCTTTCTTT. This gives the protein CASSRDPTEAFF.

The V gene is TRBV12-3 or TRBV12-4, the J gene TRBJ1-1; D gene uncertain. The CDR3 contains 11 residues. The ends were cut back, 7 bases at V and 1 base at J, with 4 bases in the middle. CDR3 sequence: CASTQNTEAFF. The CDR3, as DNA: TGTGCCAGCACTCAGAACACTGAAGCTTTCTTT.

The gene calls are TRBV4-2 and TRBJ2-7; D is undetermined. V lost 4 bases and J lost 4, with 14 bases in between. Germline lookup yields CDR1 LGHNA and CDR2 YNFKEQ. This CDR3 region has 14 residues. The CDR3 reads CASSLGSPLYEQYF. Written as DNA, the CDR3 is TGTGCCAGCAGCCTCGGCTCCCCACTTTACGAGCAGTACTTC.